This TCR beta chain was sequenced during a study of T-cell reconstitution after alpha-beta-depleted transplantation in children (dated by TCRdb to 2015 to 2016). Concerning the study at large: T-cell immune reconstitution after TCRalphabeta/CD19-depleted allogeneic hematopoietic cell transplantation in children was quantitatively tracked in the study by means of TCR repertoire profiling.

In this sample, this clonotype turned up a few times. Which antigen it targets is not known. Base qualities are missing; no much larger clone stands one base away. The library was built by means of PCR. TCRdb names Illumina HiSeq 2500 as the instrument used. TCR library preparation used molecular barcoding, with unique molecular identifiers applied to normalize quantification of the TCRbeta repertoire. Through fastp at Q25 and MiXCR, TCRdb rebuilt clones from the public reads, retaining in-frame beta chains. Rows with a matching CDR3 protein are joined into one entry that keeps the most common DNA and genes. Across this sample there are more than 550,000 distinct CDR3 sequences, with roughly a tenth seen only once. Together, the top ten hold about 4% of the sample. From the cysteine through the phenylalanine, the CDR3 covers 14 amino acids. Here the CDR3 DNA is all that survives: 42 bases in frame from base 1. The germline V gene (reference sequence) specifies DFQATT as CDR1 and SNEGSKA as CDR2. The V and J ends are trimmed by 2 bases and 0 bases, leaving 9 bases between them.

The receptor was isolated from a human donor who donated a stem cell graft to a child with acute myeloid leukemia. The specimen comprised PBMCs from the stem cell graft donor, sampled from the stem cell graft. The chain couples TRBV20-1 to TRBJ2-3; no D gene can be assigned with confidence. Here is the DNA: TGCAGTGCTAGAATGCCAACTAGCACAGATACGCAGTATTTT. Translated, this gives CSARMPTSTDTQYF.